This TCR beta chain was retrieved from a study of cytomegalovirus exposure and HLA in healthy donors. The V gene lost 4 bases and the J gene lost 2 bases, with 10 bases spanning the gap. CDR1 is SQVTM and CDR2 is ANQGSEA in the germline V gene. This CDR3 comprises 13 residues. This clone has a handful of counts. Its antigen is not known. Findings of the study overall: Rare TCR sequences dominated, though some public TCRs recurred in many donors.

Primers included in the PCR were 60 Vbeta and 13 Jbeta primers. Assay used: immunoSEQ multiplex PCR; TCRdb lists only in-frame clones, some missing. Of about 160,000 clones in the sample, around 77% were seen once. Sequencing was done on a sample of PBMCs. The V and J genes are TRBV29-1 and TRBJ2-3; D possibly corresponds to TRBD1 (5 bases). The clonotype comes from a man aged 25 to 45 in good health and CMV-seropositive. CDR3 DNA: TGCAGCGTTGTGGGGCGATACACAGATACGCAGTATTTT. Translating gives CSVVGRYTDTQYF.